This TCR beta chain originates from a study of blood T cells in healthy people across ages. Germline V gene sequence: CDR1 SNHLY, CDR2 FYNNEI. CDR3 size: 11 residues. Next came a second PCR, run for about 7 to 12 cycles, which used a sample-barcoded 5' primer along with a J-beta primer mix. A single record per CDR3 protein comes from TCRdb applying MiXCR to the 5' RACE reads. Of over a million distinct CDR3 sequences in the sample, roughly 45% were seen once. The chain joins TRBV2 to TRBJ2-7; no reliable D call. The DNA matches TRBJ2-5 better at its end, which makes the J call doubtful. This clonotype was obtained from an older woman in good health. Sequencing was done on a sample of blood. CDR3 DNA: TGTGCCAGCAGCCCCAAAGCGACCCAGTACTTC. It yields the protein CASSPKATQYF.